Each of the 9 T cell receptor beta chains below was sequenced from the same sample in a study of blood T cells in healthy people across ages. Then a second PCR, running about 6 to 11 cycles, was carried out with a sample-barcoded 5' primer and a J-beta primer mix. One entry per CDR3 protein results from TCRdb running MiXCR on the 5' RACE reads. The sample consists of about 1.5 million distinct CDR3 sequences, around 40% of them appearing once. Sequencing was carried out using blood. Every receptor here comes from a woman aged 18-29 years in good health.

J is TRBJ1-3 and V is TRBV7-2; 7 nucleotides agree with TRBD1. CDR1 is SGHTA and CDR2 is FQGNSA in the germline V gene. Trimming removed 1 base from V and 2 bases from J; junction bases left unmatched: 5. The CDR3 runs to 16 residues. The CDR3 loop is CASSLDPTGTGNTIYF. CDR3 nucleotide sequence: TGTGCCAGCAGCTTAGATCCGACAGGGACTGGAAACACCATATATTTT.

The J gene is TRBJ2-1, the V gene TRBV2; 7 nucleotides align to TRBD2. The CDR3 length is 16 residues. Trimming cost V 5 bases and J 8 bases; bases outside gene matches: 15. Germline V gives CDR1 SNHLY, CDR2 FYNNEI. The CDR3 DNA follows: TGTGCCAGCAGTTTGGGGGGGTGGGGGGAGACAGATGAGCAGTTCTTC. Its protein is CASSLGGWGETDEQFF.

This chain links TRBV12-5 with TRBJ1-1; D unresolved. Deletions cut 1 base from V and 2 bases from J, with 5 bases between. CDR1 and CDR2 from the germline V gene are LGHNT and FRNRAP. This CDR3 contains 13 residues. The CDR3: CASGLALNTEAFF. CDR3 nucleotides: TGTGCTAGTGGTTTGGCCCTAAACACTGAAGCTTTCTTT. The variable domain in full, completed from reference TRBV12-5 and TRBJ1-1, reads DARVTQTPRHKVTEMGQEVTMRCQPILGHNTVFWYRQTMMQGLELLAYFRNRAPLDDSGMPKDRFSAEMPDATLATLKIQPSEPRDSAVYFCASGLALNTEAFFGQGTRLTVV.

This chain joins TRBV30 and TRBJ1-1; D possibly corresponds to TRBD1 (5 bases). CDR1 and CDR2 (germline): GTSNPN, SVGIG (reference sequence). There are 11 residues in the CDR3. V gave up 8 bases and J gave up 4 bases, with 11 bases separating them. CDR3 DNA sequence: TGTGCCCTACTTAGGGGCACTGAAGCTTTCTTT. Its translation is CALLRGTEAFF.

The chain employs TRBV7-6 and TRBJ2-3; D ambiguous. CDR3 length: 12 residues. Germline V CDR1 and CDR2: SGHVS, FNYEAQ. Trimming took 6 bases from V and 9 from J, leaving 13 bases between them. In DNA, the CDR3 is TGTGCCAGCAGTTCCATAGTAATGACGCAGTATTTT. Translation: CASSSIVMTQYF.

In nucleotides, the CDR3 is TGCAGTGCTACCGGGACATTACACGAGCAGTACTTC. Translation: CSATGTLHEQYF. This sequence joins TRBV20-1 and TRBJ2-5; tentatively, D is TRBD1 (6 bases). The end of the DNA fits TRBJ2-7 better, so the J call may be wrong. The CDR3 totals 12 residues. Germline V lookup: CDR1 DFQATT, CDR2 SNEGSKA (reference sequence).

The chain is built from TRBV6-5 and TRBJ1-6; the match to TRBD1 covers 8 bases. Germline V CDR1 and CDR2: MNHEY, SVGAGI. Trimming at V came to 6 bases and at J to 12 bases, leaving 13 bases not matched to a gene. CDR3 length: 15 residues. The CDR3, as DNA: TGTGCCAGCAGGCCCGACAGGGGCCCGTTCGAACCCCTCCACTTT. It is translated as CASRPDRGPFEPLHF.

J is TRBJ1-5 and V is TRBV4-1; 7 bases agree with TRBD1. With V trimmed by 5 bases and J by 7 bases, 8 bases remained unmatched. This CDR3 has 14 residues. Germline-derived CDR1 and CDR2 are MGHRA and YSYEKL. Here the CDR3 reads CASSFTGVEQPQHF. The CDR3 bases are TGCGCCAGCAGCTTTACAGGGGTGGAACAGCCCCAGCATTTT.

The genes are TRBV12-3 or TRBV12-4 and TRBJ2-4; 10 bases match TRBD1. Matching the DNA end better, TRBJ2-7 makes the J call doubtful. The CDR3 loop spans 14 amino acids. The CDR3 protein is CASRSGDRGREQYF. CDR3 DNA sequence: TGTGCCAGCAGGTCGGGAGACAGGGGGCGCGAGCAGTACTTC.